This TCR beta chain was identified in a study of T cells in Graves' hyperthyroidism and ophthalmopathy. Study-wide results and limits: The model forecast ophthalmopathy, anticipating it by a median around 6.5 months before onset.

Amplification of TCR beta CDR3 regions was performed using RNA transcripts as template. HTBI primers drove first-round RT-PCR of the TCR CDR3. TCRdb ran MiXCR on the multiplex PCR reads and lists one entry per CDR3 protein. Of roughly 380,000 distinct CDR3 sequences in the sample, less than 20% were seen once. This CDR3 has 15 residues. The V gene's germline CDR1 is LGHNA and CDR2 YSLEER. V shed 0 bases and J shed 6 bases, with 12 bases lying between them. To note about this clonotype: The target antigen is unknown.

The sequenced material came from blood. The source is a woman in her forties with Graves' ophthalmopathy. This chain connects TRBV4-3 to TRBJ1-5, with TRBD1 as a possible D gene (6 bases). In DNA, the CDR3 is TGCGCCAGCAGCCAAGATTGGGGGCATCGTCAGCCCCAGCATTTT. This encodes CASSQDWGHRQPQHF.